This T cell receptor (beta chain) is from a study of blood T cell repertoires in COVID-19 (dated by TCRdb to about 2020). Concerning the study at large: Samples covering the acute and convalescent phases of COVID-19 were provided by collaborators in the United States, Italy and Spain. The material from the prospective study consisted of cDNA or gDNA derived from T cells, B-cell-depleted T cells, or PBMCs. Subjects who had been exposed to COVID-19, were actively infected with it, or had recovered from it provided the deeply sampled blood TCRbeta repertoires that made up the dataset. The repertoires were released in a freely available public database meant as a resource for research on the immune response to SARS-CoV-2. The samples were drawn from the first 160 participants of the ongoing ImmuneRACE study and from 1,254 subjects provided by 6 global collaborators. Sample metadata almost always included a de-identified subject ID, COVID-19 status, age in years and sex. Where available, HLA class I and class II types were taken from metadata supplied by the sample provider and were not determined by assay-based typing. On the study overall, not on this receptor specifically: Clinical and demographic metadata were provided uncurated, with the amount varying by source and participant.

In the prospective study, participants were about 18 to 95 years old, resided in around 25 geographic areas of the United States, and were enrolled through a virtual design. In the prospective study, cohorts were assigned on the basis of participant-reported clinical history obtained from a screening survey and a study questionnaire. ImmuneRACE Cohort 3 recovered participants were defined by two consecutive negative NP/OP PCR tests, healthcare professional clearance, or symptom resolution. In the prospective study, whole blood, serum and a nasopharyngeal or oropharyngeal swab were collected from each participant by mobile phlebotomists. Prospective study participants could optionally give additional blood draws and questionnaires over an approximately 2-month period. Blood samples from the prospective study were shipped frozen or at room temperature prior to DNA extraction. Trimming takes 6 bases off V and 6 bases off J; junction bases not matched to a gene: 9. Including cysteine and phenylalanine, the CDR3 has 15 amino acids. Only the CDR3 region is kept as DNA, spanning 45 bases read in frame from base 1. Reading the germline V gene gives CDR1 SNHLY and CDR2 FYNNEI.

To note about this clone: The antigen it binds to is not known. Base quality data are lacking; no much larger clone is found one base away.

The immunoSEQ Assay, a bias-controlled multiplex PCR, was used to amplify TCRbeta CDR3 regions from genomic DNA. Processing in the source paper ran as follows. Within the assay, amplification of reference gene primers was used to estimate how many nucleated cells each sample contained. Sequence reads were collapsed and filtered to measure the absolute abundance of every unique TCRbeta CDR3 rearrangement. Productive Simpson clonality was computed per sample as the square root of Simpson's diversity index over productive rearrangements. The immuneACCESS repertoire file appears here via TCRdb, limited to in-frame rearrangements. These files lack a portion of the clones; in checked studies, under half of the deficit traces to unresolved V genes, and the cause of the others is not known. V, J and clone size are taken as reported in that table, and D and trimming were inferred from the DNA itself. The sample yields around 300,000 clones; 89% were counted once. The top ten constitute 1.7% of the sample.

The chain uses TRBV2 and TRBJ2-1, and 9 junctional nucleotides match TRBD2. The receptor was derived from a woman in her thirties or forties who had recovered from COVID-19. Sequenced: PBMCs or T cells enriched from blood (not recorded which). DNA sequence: TGTGCCAGCAGCCTTTTAGCGGGGGTAAGCAATGAGCAGTTCTTC. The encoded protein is CASSLLAGVSNEQFF. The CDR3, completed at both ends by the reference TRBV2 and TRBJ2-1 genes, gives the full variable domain EPEVTQTPSHQVTQMGQEVILRCVPISNHLYFYWYRQILGQKVEFLVSFYNNEISEKSEIFDDQFSVERPDGSNFTLKIRSTKLEDSAMYFCASSLLAGVSNEQFFGPGTRLTVL.